This T cell receptor (beta chain) was documented in a study of blood T cells in healthy people across ages. Looking at the study overall: Researchers report that template switching captured about one barcoded beta molecule per two T cells. Study-wide results and limits: Investigators viewed diversity estimates from one million T cells as underestimates, the study reported. The percentage of naive T cells correlated strongly with TCR beta diversity.

Healthy Caucasians from Russia aged about 6 to 90 served as donors. In the case of this clonotype: Its antigen is undetermined.

The use of a sample-barcoded 5' primer and a J-beta primer mix characterized a second PCR of 7 to 11 cycles. Using its own MiXCR run on the 5' RACE reads, TCRdb lists one record per CDR3 protein. The sample includes about 1.1 million distinct CDR3 sequences, roughly two fifths of them seen just once. Germline CDR1 SGHDT, CDR2 YYEEEE. J gave up 2 bases and V 4 bases, and 12 bases lay outside the gene matches. The CDR3 is 17 residues long. The clonotype was recovered from a young man in good health. Sequenced input: blood. This rearrangement joins TRBV5-6 to TRBJ2-5; 9 nucleotides match TRBD2. The CDR3 sequence is CASSNVLAGTIQETQYF. In DNA, the CDR3 is TGTGCCAGCAGCAACGTCCTAGCGGGGACCATACAAGAGACCCAGTACTTC.